This TCR beta chain was identified in a study of blood T cell repertoires in COVID-19. Whole-study context: Donors in the United States, Italy and Spain gave samples during acute or convalescent COVID-19. From T cells, B-cell-depleted T cells, or PBMCs came the material, which was cDNA or gDNA.

The germline V gene has CDR1 MGHDK and CDR2 SYGVNS. The trim removed 6 bases at V and 5 bases at J, leaving 10 bases unmatched. The CDR3 length is 17 residues. This clone has a single count. Under the authors' procedure: The authors estimated nucleated cell counts from reference gene primer amplification. Profiled with immunoSEQ multiplex PCR; TCRdb holds only in-frame clones, not every one. That table gives V, J and clone size, and the DNA gave D and trimming. The sample consists of around 68,000 clones, approximately 85% of them appearing once. The material sequenced was peripheral blood. This chain links TRBV25-1 with TRBJ2-2; TRBD2 agrees at 12 bases. The source is a man older than 75 with acute or convalescent COVID-19. The CDR3 is CASSPSGRAQVTGELFF. CDR3 nucleotide sequence: TGTGCCAGCAGCCCTAGCGGGAGGGCCCAAGTGACCGGGGAGCTGTTTTTT.